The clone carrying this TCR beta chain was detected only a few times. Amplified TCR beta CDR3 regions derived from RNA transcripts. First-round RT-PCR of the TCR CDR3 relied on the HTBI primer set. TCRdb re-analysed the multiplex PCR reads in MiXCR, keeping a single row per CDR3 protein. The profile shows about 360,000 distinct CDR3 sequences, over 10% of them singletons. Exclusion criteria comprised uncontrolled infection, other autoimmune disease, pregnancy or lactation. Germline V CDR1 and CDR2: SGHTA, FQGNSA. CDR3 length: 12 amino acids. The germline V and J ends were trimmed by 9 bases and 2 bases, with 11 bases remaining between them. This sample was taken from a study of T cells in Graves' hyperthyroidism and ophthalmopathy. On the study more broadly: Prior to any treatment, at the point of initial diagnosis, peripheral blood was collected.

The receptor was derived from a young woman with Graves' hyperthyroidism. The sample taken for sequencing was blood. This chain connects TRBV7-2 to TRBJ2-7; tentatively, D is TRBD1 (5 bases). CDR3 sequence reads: CASTGQTYEQYF. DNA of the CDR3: TGTGCCAGTACAGGACAAACCTACGAGCAGTACTTC.